One and the same sample provided the 10 T cell receptor beta chains below, sequenced in a study of T cell responses to AZD1222 COVID-19 vaccine. Profiling relied on immunoSEQ multiplex PCR, and the TCRdb table lists in-frame clones only, not all of them. The data show some 140,000 clones, roughly 86% seen once. Sequenced material: peripheral blood, taken 28 days after the second AZD1222 dose. These receptors were taken from an adult who received the AZD1222 COVID-19 vaccine.

The chain's CDR3 is CASSAAGSRYNEQFF. CDR3 sequence (DNA): TGTGCCAGCAGCGCAGCGGGCTCGCGGTATAATGAGCAGTTCTTC. This sequence joins TRBV7-9 and TRBJ2-1, with D tentatively TRBD2 (6 bases). The germline V gene has CDR1 SEHNR and CDR2 FQNEAQ (reference sequence). Trimming took 5 bases from V and 7 from J, leaving 18 bases between them. This CDR3 spans 15 amino acids.

The J gene is TRBJ1-2, the V gene TRBV28; TRBD1 matches at 7 bases. CDR3 length: 13 residues. J lost 0 bases, V lost 10 bases, and 5 bases had no gene match. From germline, CDR1 is MDHEN and CDR2 SYDVKM. DNA of the CDR3: TGTGCCACTCAAGACAGGGCTAACTATGGCTACACCTTC. This gives the protein CATQDRANYGYTF.

The chain combines TRBV5-1 with TRBJ2-2, with D perhaps TRBD1 (6 bases). CDR3 size: 14 residues. V was clipped by 1 base and J by 3 bases, with 7 bases between them. CDR1 is SGHRS, CDR2 YFSETQ, per germline. The CDR3 spells CASSLNRDTGELFF. The CDR3 bases are TGCGCCAGCAGCTTGAACAGGGACACCGGGGAGCTGTTTTTT.

V and J are TRBV5-8 and TRBJ1-5; no firm D call. The CDR3 loop spans 13 amino acids. V dropped 2 bases and J dropped 5 bases, with 8 bases sitting between them. CDR1 and CDR2 from the germline V gene are SGHTS and YDEGEE. The CDR3 reads CASSLVPDQPQHF. For the CDR3, the DNA is TGTGCCAGCAGCTTAGTGCCAGATCAGCCCCAGCATTTT.

This chain joins TRBV3-1 (or the pseudogene TRBV3-2) and TRBJ2-2, with D uncertain. The CDR3 length is 14 residues. The V end lost 0 bases, the J end lost 7 bases, and 9 bases lay between the germline ends. Germline-derived CDR1 and CDR2 are LGHDT and YNNKEL (reference sequence). CDR3 sequence (DNA): TGTGCCAGCAGCCAAGAAGGAGTCCTCGGGGAGCTGTTTTTT. Its protein product is CASSQEGVLGELFF.

The V gene is TRBV12-3 or TRBV12-4, the J gene TRBJ2-7; D gene unclear. The CDR3 length is 12 residues. Trimming took off 5 bases at V and 5 bases at J, with 10 bases between the two ends. In DNA form, the CDR3 reads TGTGCCAGCAGTGGATCTGCCGACGAGCAGTACTTC. Translation: CASSGSADEQYF.

This chain uses TRBV5-1 with TRBJ2-6; 11 positions agree with TRBD1. CDR1 and CDR2 (germline): SGHRS, YFSETQ. The V segment lost 5 bases and the J segment 1 base; nucleotides outside the gene matches: 5. The CDR3 extends over 17 amino acids. CDR3 region: CASRPGQGASGANVLTF. The CDR3 region has the DNA TGCGCCAGCAGACCAGGACAGGGGGCATCTGGGGCCAACGTCCTGACTTTC.

This clone was observed a single time. Other DNA variants within this sample encode the same CDR3. The rearrangement joins TRBV15 to TRBJ1-2, with D perhaps matching TRBD1 (5 bases). V was trimmed by 3 bases and J by 3 bases, leaving 8 bases between them. In germline, CDR1 is LNHNV, CDR2 YYDKDF (reference sequence). The CDR3 sequence is 13 residues long. DNA of the CDR3: TGTGCCACCAGCAGTGGAGGGGACTATGGCTACACCTTC. This translates into CATSSGGDYGYTF.

The chain uses TRBV9 and TRBJ1-2; D might be TRBD1 (5 bases). Trimming left V 5 bases short and J 6 bases short, with 11 bases between. CDR1 is SGDLS and CDR2 is YYNGEE in the germline V gene. The CDR3 is 12 amino acids. DNA for the CDR3: TGTGCCAGCAGAACACAAGGGGATGGCTACACCTTC. Its protein product is CASRTQGDGYTF.

The rearrangement uses TRBV28 and TRBJ2-1, with 7 nucleotides matching TRBD2. The CDR3 contains 15 residues. V lost 7 bases to trimming and J lost 7 bases; unmatched junction nucleotides: 13. Germline CDR1 reads MDHEN; CDR2 reads SYDVKM. The DNA of the CDR3 is TGTGCCAGCACCCTCCGGGCGGGAGCCCTTAATGAGCAGTTCTTC. It is translated as CASTLRAGALNEQFF.